These 31 T cell receptor beta chains originate from one sample sequenced in a study of T cell changes during pregnancy in multiple sclerosis. Here immunoSEQ multiplex PCR was the method, and the copy in TCRdb shows in-frame clones only, minus some. The table includes roughly 30,000 clones, under 95% detected once. Sequences were derived from CD4+ T cells from peripheral blood mononuclear cells, sampled in the second trimester of pregnancy. These receptors all stem from a female donor with multiple sclerosis, enrolled in a pregnancy study.

The chain combines TRBV19 with TRBJ1-1; TRBD1 agrees at 12 bases. V shed 5 bases, J shed 7 bases, and the junction held 8 bases outside the gene matches. This CDR3 is 15 amino acids long. Germline V gene sequence: CDR1 LNHDA, CDR2 SQIVND (reference sequence). The CDR3 nucleotides are TGTGCCAGTAGTGCGGGGACAGGGGGCAGGGGTGAAGCTTTCTTT. It is translated as CASSAGTGGRGEAFF.

The V gene is TRBV9, the J gene TRBJ2-1, with TRBD2 matching 15 bases. With V trimmed by 4 bases and J by 12 bases, 8 bases remained unmatched. Germline assignment: CDR1 SGDLS and CDR2 YYNGEE. The CDR3 is 15 amino acids. The CDR3 nucleotides read TGTGCCAGCAGCATCGGACTAGCGGGGGGGGAAGGGCAGTTCTTC. This sequence encodes CASSIGLAGGEGQFF.

The chain combines TRBV5-1 with TRBJ1-5, with D maybe TRBD1 (6 bases). Looked up from germline, CDR1 is SGHRS and CDR2 is YFSETQ. The CDR3 is 15 residues long. V shed 0 bases and J shed 6 bases, with 13 bases lying between them. CDR3 nucleotide sequence: TGCGCCAGCAGCTTGGAGGGACAAAGGTCTCAGCCCCAGCATTTT. Its protein product is CASSLEGQRSQPQHF. The complete variable domain, with remaining parts taken from reference TRBV5-1 and TRBJ1-5, reads KAGVTQTPRYLIKTRGQQVTLSCSPISGHRSVSWYQQTPGQGLQFLFEYFSETQRNKGNFPGRFSGRQFSNSRSEMNVSTLELGDSALYLCASSLEGQRSQPQHFGDGTRLSIL.

V gene TRBV7-8 combines with J gene TRBJ2-1; 9 bases agree with TRBD1. The V gene's germline CDR1 is SGHVS and CDR2 FQNEAQ. V was clipped by 0 bases and J by 8 bases; unmatched bases: 2. The CDR3 contains 14 residues. CDR3 amino acids: CASSLAGTGYEQFF. CDR3 in DNA: TGTGCCAGCAGCTTAGCTGGGACAGGGTATGAGCAGTTCTTC.

The V call is TRBV7-2, the J call TRBJ1-5, with 11 bases matching TRBD1. Trimming cost V 5 bases and J 5 bases; bases outside gene matches: 5. The CDR3 runs 15 residues. Germline-derived CDR1 and CDR2 are SGHTA and FQGNSA. The CDR3 here is CASSPRTGGYQPQHF. CDR3 sequence (DNA): TGTGCCAGCAGCCCTCGGACAGGGGGCTATCAGCCCCAGCATTTT.

This chain links TRBV5-1 with TRBJ2-4; D is perhaps TRBD2 (6 bases). This CDR3 comprises 13 residues. Deletions cut 4 bases from V and 7 bases from J, with 12 bases between. Germline V gene sequence: CDR1 SGHRS, CDR2 YFSETQ. The CDR3 is CASSRGTANIQYF. The CDR3 nucleotides are TGCGCCAGCAGCCGCGGGACCGCTAACATTCAGTACTTC.

The rearrangement uses TRBV30 and TRBJ2-2; no clear D. Trimming left V 1 base short and J 1 base short, with 4 bases between. Germline CDR1 is GTSNPN and CDR2 is SVGIG (reference sequence). This CDR3 region has 13 residues. This CDR3 is CAWSEQNTGELFF. CDR3 bases: TGTGCCTGGAGTGAGCAGAACACCGGGGAGCTGTTTTTT.

This clone was recorded once. V gene TRBV6-1 combines with J gene TRBJ1-2; 9 positions match TRBD1. Unmatched junction bases numbered 6, after V lost 4 bases and J lost 6 bases. The germline V gene has CDR1 MNHNS and CDR2 SASEGT. The CDR3 contains 14 residues. Written as DNA, the CDR3 is TGTGCCAGCAGTGGAGACAGGGGGATTGATGGCTACACCTTC. Amino acid sequence: CASSGDRGIDGYTF.

The chain is built from TRBV7-2 and TRBJ2-2, with 13 bases that match TRBD2. The CDR3 totals 17 residues. The germline V gene has CDR1 SGHTA and CDR2 FQGNSA. The V and J ends lost 0 bases and 6 bases, in that order; junction bases with no gene match: 4. This CDR3 is CASSLAPGLAGAGELFF. The CDR3 nucleotides read TGTGCCAGCAGCTTAGCGCCTGGACTAGCGGGAGCCGGGGAGCTGTTTTTT.

This clone was picked up one time. This chain joins TRBV5-4 and TRBJ2-6; the D gene is possibly TRBD2 (5 bases). The CDR3 length is 14 residues. V dropped 4 bases and J dropped 5 bases, with 10 bases sitting between them. The germline V gene encodes CDR1 SGHNT and CDR2 YYREEE (reference sequence). The DNA of the CDR3 is TGTGCCAGCAGCCGCCCGGGAAGGGCCAACGTCCTGACTTTC. Translated: CASSRPGRANVLTF.

This sequence joins TRBV7-8 and TRBJ1-5, with unresolved D. This CDR3 has 16 residues. The germline gives CDR1 SGHVS, CDR2 FQNEAQ. The germline V and J ends were trimmed by 5 bases and 4 bases, with 18 bases remaining between them. The CDR3 here is CASSPTREPKNQPQHF. The CDR3 DNA follows: TGTGCCAGCAGCCCGACCCGGGAGCCCAAAAATCAGCCCCAGCATTTT.

CDR3 coding DNA: TGTGCCAGCAGTGACAGGGCTGTCTCCGAGCAGTACTTC. Protein product: CASSDRAVSEQYF. The gene calls are TRBV2 and TRBJ2-7, with TRBD1 as a possible D gene (5 bases). Trimming pared 3 bases from V and 6 bases from J, leaving 12 bases between. This CDR3 has 13 amino acids. Germline assignment: CDR1 SNHLY and CDR2 FYNNEI.

The chain has TRBV6-4 and TRBJ2-1; 12 bases agree with TRBD2. CDR1 MRHNA and CDR2 SNTAGT come from the germline V gene. The CDR3 extends over 17 amino acids. V lost 0 bases to trimming and J lost 4 bases; unmatched junction nucleotides: 4. The CDR3 spells CASSDSRLAGVYNEQFF. The CDR3 region has the DNA TGTGCCAGCAGTGACTCCCGACTAGCGGGGGTATACAATGAGCAGTTCTTC.

This chain connects TRBV5-1 to TRBJ1-4; D perhaps matches TRBD1 (6 bases). The CDR3 is 18 amino acids. The V gene lost 1 base and the J gene lost 7 bases, with 23 bases spanning the gap. The germline CDR1 and CDR2 sequences are SGHRS and YFSETQ. The DNA for the CDR3 is TGCGCCAGCAGCTTGCAACAGGGCCGACGCAAGGGCGGTGAAAAACTGTTTTTT. This codes for CASSLQQGRRKGGEKLFF.

The DNA for the CDR3 is TGTGCCAGCAGCCTGGTAGGGGTAGCGGTTCAAGAGACCCAGTACTTC. This gives the protein CASSLVGVAVQETQYF. The V and J genes are TRBV5-5 and TRBJ2-5, with a tentative D call TRBD2 (6 bases). Looked up from germline, CDR1 is SGHKS and CDR2 is YYEKEE (reference sequence). The length of the CDR3 is 16 residues. Trimming shortened V by 4 bases and J by 2 bases, and 18 bases separated the two germline ends.

V usage is TRBV5-4 and J usage is TRBJ1-5; D not certain. The CDR3 is 14 amino acids. Per the germline V gene, CDR1 is SGHNT and CDR2 is YYREEE (reference sequence). V lost 4 bases to trimming and J lost 2 bases, with 10 bases between them. This chain's CDR3 is CASSPGLGNQPQHF. CDR3 DNA sequence: TGTGCCAGCAGCCCAGGCTTGGGCAATCAGCCCCAGCATTTT. Filled out from reference TRBV5-4 and TRBJ1-5, the complete variable domain reads ETGVTQSPTHLIKTRGQQVTLRCSSQSGHNTVSWYQQALGQGPQFIFQYYREEENGRGNFPPRFSGLQFPNYSSELNVNALELDDSALYLCASSPGLGNQPQHFGDGTRLSIL.

The chain carries TRBV7-2 and TRBJ2-1, with 7 positions matching TRBD1. The CDR3 runs to 15 residues. Looked up from germline, CDR1 is SGHTA and CDR2 is FQGNSA. V lost 1 base to trimming and J lost 9 bases; unmatched junction nucleotides: 9. CDR3 amino acids: CASSLGPGGHGEQFF. For the CDR3, the DNA is TGTGCCAGCAGCTTAGGCCCAGGGGGTCATGGTGAGCAGTTCTTC.

J is TRBJ2-5 and V is TRBV15; 9 bases fit TRBD2. CDR1 is LNHNV and CDR2 is YYDKDF in the germline V gene (reference sequence). This CDR3 has 15 residues. Trimming cost V 2 bases and J 5 bases; bases outside gene matches: 6. The CDR3 nucleotides read TGTGCCACCAGCAGAACTCCAAGCGGGAGGGAGACCCAGTACTTC. The encoded protein is CATSRTPSGRETQYF.

The rearrangement links TRBV18 to TRBJ2-3; TRBD2 agrees at 8 bases. The V and J ends lost 6 bases and 5 bases, in that order; junction bases with no gene match: 16. The CDR3 is 17 amino acids. The germline V gene has CDR1 KGHSH and CDR2 LQKENI. This CDR3 is CASSPPGAGVGRDTQYF. As DNA, the CDR3 is TGTGCCAGCTCTCCCCCGGGAGCGGGAGTCGGGAGAGATACGCAGTATTTT.

The chain carries TRBV6-4 and TRBJ2-1, with D possibly matching TRBD1 (6 bases). Deletions cut 6 bases from V and 6 bases from J, with 9 bases between. CDR3 size: 12 residues. The germline V gene encodes CDR1 MRHNA and CDR2 SNTAGT. CDR3: CASRDSSNEQFF. The DNA of the CDR3 is TGTGCCAGCAGGGACAGCTCCAATGAGCAGTTCTTC.

This chain uses TRBV4-3 with TRBJ1-4; a possible D gene is TRBD1 (5 bases). The CDR3 is 19 amino acids. The germline V gene has CDR1 LGHNA and CDR2 YSLEER. Trimming shortened V by 0 bases and J by 8 bases, and 25 bases separated the two germline ends. The CDR3 loop reads CASSQDAGVPSVGREKLFF. Written as DNA, the CDR3 is TGCGCCAGCAGCCAAGATGCGGGGGTCCCCTCAGTTGGAAGGGAAAAACTGTTTTTT.

The chain carries TRBV7-2 and TRBJ2-7; the match to TRBD2 covers 13 bases. The ends lost 4 bases at V and 2 bases at J; junction bases unmatched: 2. CDR3 length: 15 amino acids. Looked up from germline, CDR1 is SGHTA and CDR2 is FQGNSA. CDR3 residues: CASSWGTSGTYEQYF. CDR3 coding DNA: TGTGCCAGCAGCTGGGGGACTAGCGGGACCTACGAGCAGTACTTC.

The rearrangement uses TRBV5-1 and TRBJ2-7, with 7 bases fitting TRBD1. Germline lookup yields CDR1 SGHRS and CDR2 YFSETQ. The CDR3 covers 15 residues. J was trimmed by 0 bases and V by 5 bases; bases with no gene match: 8. CDR3 in amino acids: CASRGVGTDSYEQYF. DNA for the CDR3: TGCGCCAGCAGAGGAGTCGGGACAGACTCCTACGAGCAGTACTTC.

The chain carries TRBV7-9 and TRBJ1-1, with TRBD1 matching 10 bases. Looked up from germline, CDR1 is SEHNR and CDR2 is FQNEAQ (reference sequence). Germline trimming cut 3 bases from V and 4 bases from J; bases unmatched to any gene: 2. This CDR3 comprises 14 residues. The CDR3 nucleotides are TGTGCCAGCAGCTTCAGGACAGGGGGCACTGAAGCTTTCTTT. The encoded protein is CASSFRTGGTEAFF.

V is TRBV28 and J is TRBJ1-1; D ambiguous. The CDR3 length is 16 residues. Trimming cost V 3 bases and J 0 bases, with 14 bases left between them. Germline CDR1 and CDR2: MDHEN and SYDVKM. The chain's CDR3 is CASSFPSSRVNTEAFF. The CDR3 DNA reads as TGTGCCAGCAGTTTCCCATCGTCGAGGGTGAACACTGAAGCTTTCTTT. The full variable domain, its missing parts supplied by reference TRBV28 and TRBJ1-1, is DVKVTQSSRYLVKRTGEKVFLECVQDMDHENMFWYRQDPGLGLRLIYFSYDVKMKEKGDIPEGYSVSREKKERFSLILESASTNQTSMYLCASSFPSSRVNTEAFFGQGTRLTVV.

The chain is built from TRBV25-1 and TRBJ1-1; TRBD1 aligns across 7 bases. The CDR3 extends over 14 amino acids. With 4 bases clipped from V and 5 bases from J, the junction kept 7 bases outside the gene matches. Looked up from germline, CDR1 is MGHDK and CDR2 is SYGVNS. The CDR3 is CASSVQGRRTEAFF. DNA for the CDR3: TGTGCCAGCAGTGTACAGGGGAGGAGGACTGAAGCTTTCTTT.

V usage is TRBV5-5 and J usage is TRBJ2-1; D may be TRBD2 (6 bases). Germline CDR1 reads SGHKS; CDR2 reads YYEKEE (reference sequence). V was pared by 4 bases and J by 5 bases, with 16 bases between. The CDR3 runs 15 residues. CDR3 bases: TGTGCCAGCAGCCTAAGACTAGTAGGGAACAATGAGCAGTTCTTC. It codes for CASSLRLVGNNEQFF.

The chain employs TRBV6-1 and TRBJ2-5; D remains ambiguous. The length of the CDR3 is 12 residues. Trimming removed 2 bases from V and 8 bases from J, with 9 bases in between. Germline CDR1 and CDR2: MNHNS and SASEGT. The CDR3 coding sequence is TGTGCCAGCAGTGAAATGACTTTAACCCAGTACTTC. Protein product: CASSEMTLTQYF.

This chain joins TRBV2 and TRBJ2-3; D call uncertain. This CDR3 region has 12 residues. The germline V gene has CDR1 SNHLY and CDR2 FYNNEI. V was shortened by 2 bases and J by 3 bases, with 3 bases between the two germline ends. The CDR3 sequence: CASSEQTDTQYF. CDR3 nucleotides: TGTGCCAGCAGTGAACAAACAGATACGCAGTATTTT.

This chain joins TRBV5-1 and TRBJ2-1, with TRBD2 identical over 8 bases. The ends lost 5 bases at V and 0 bases at J; junction bases unmatched: 4. The CDR3 length is 15 residues. The germline gives CDR1 SGHRS, CDR2 YFSETQ. CDR3 sequence: CASSHSGSSYNEQFF. The CDR3 region has the DNA TGCGCCAGCAGTCACAGCGGGAGCTCCTACAATGAGCAGTTCTTC. Based on the CDR3 plus reference TRBV5-1 and TRBJ2-1, the full variable domain is KAGVTQTPRYLIKTRGQQVTLSCSPISGHRSVSWYQQTPGQGLQFLFEYFSETQRNKGNFPGRFSGRQFSNSRSEMNVSTLELGDSALYLCASSHSGSSYNEQFFGPGTRLTVL.

The chain combines TRBV5-5 with TRBJ2-2, with D hard to call. Looked up from germline, CDR1 is SGHKS and CDR2 is YYEKEE (reference sequence). V lost 0 bases and J 0 bases, leaving 9 bases between the germline ends. This CDR3 spans 16 amino acids. CDR3 protein: CASSLGGGTNTGELFF. The CDR3 region has the DNA TGTGCCAGCAGCTTGGGCGGCGGCACGAACACCGGGGAGCTGTTTTTT.